This T cell receptor (beta chain) stems from a study of blood T cell repertoires in COVID-19 (dated by TCRdb to the early 2020s). Study-wide context: Collaborator samples came from the United States, Italy and Spain and covered acute and convalescent phases of COVID-19. The material from the prospective study consisted of cDNA or gDNA derived from T cells, B-cell-depleted T cells, or PBMCs. The dataset comprised deeply sampled blood TCRbeta repertoires from subjects exposed to, actively infected with, or recovered from COVID-19. A freely available public database, intended as a resource for researchers studying the immune response to SARS-CoV-2, is where the repertoires were released. The samples were drawn from two sources: the first 160 participants of the ongoing ImmuneRACE study, and 950 to 1,500 subjects contributed by 6 global collaborators. A de-identified subject ID, COVID-19 status, age in years and sex were almost always included in the sample metadata. Where HLA class I and class II types were available, the types were taken from metadata supplied by the sample provider, not from assay-based typing.

Study-wide findings and limitations: Clinical and demographic metadata were provided uncurated, with the amount varying by source and participant.

Per the germline V gene, MDHEN is the CDR1 and SYDVKM is the CDR2. At the junction V is shortened by 5 bases and J by 4 bases; bases outside the gene matches: 7. The CDR3 runs 16 residues from the cysteine to the phenylalanine. The entry retains the CDR3 DNA only, 48 bases that are in frame from base 1. This clone was seen only once. What antigen it recognizes has not been identified. Base quality data are lacking; no much larger clone is found one base away. TCRbeta CDR3 regions were amplified from genomic DNA using the immunoSEQ Assay, a bias-controlled multiplex PCR. The authors' analysis ran thus. The number of nucleated cells in each sample was estimated from the amplification of reference gene primers within the assay. To quantify the absolute abundance of each unique TCRbeta CDR3 rearrangement, sequence reads were collapsed and filtered. Productive Simpson clonality was computed per sample as the square root of Simpson's diversity index over productive rearrangements. TCRdb carries this immuneACCESS record with in-frame sequences only. Its versions omit some clonotypes, under half of them owing to an unresolved V gene in the studies checked, with the rest unexplained. V, J and clone size derive from that table, while D and trimming were established from the DNA sequence. The sample includes about 210,000 clones, with around four fifths observed a single time. Approximately 5.2% of the sample lies in the top ten.

One collaborating source in Seattle enrolled patients while the patients were actively infected and followed the patients over time throughout the course of disease. Whole blood was collected in K2EDTA tubes by collaborating institutions according to the institutions' own protocols. For TCRbeta analysis, collaborator samples were shipped as frozen whole blood, as isolated PBMCs, or as DNA extracted from either sample type. The sequence links TRBV28 to TRBJ1-6, with 8 bases in between that match TRBD1. The sequencing sample was made of peripheral blood. The clonotype comes from a woman in her seventies with COVID-19, enrolled during active disease. In nucleotides, the sequence is TGTGCCAGCAGTCCCCGGGGGACAGGATATAATTCACCCCTCCACTTT. This translates into CASSPRGTGYNSPLHF.